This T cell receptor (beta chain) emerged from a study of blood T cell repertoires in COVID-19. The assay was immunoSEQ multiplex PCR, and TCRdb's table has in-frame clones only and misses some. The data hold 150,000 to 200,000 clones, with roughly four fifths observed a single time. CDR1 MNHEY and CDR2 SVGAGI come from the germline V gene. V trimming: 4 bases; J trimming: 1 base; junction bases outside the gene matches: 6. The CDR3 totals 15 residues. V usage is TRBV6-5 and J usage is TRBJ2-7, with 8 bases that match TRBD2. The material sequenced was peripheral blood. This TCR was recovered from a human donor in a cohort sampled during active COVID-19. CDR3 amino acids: CASSLNSGDSYEQYF. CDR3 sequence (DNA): TGTGCCAGCAGTTTGAATAGCGGGGATTCCTACGAGCAGTACTTC.